These 5 T cell receptor beta chains share one sample of origin, sequenced in a study of blood T cell repertoires in COVID-19. Assay used: immunoSEQ multiplex PCR; TCRdb lists only in-frame clones, some missing. The sample has over 110,000 clones, over 70% seen once. The sequenced sample consisted of peripheral blood. These receptors originate from a man in his sixties or seventies who had recovered from COVID-19.

The chain employs TRBV5-8 and TRBJ1-1; 7 nucleotides line up with TRBD1. The CDR3 length is 13 residues. V lost 2 bases, J lost 4 bases, and 2 bases stayed unmatched. Germline V lookup: CDR1 SGHTS, CDR2 YDEGEE. This CDR3 is CASSLQGSTEAFF. The CDR3 DNA reads TGTGCCAGCAGCTTACAGGGGAGCACTGAAGCTTTCTTT.

Relative to its sample, this clone is medium-sized. J is TRBJ2-1 and V is TRBV19; tentative D call: TRBD1 (5 bases). V shed 3 bases and J shed 9 bases, with 15 bases lying between them. Germline lookup yields CDR1 LNHDA and CDR2 SQIVND (reference sequence). This CDR3 is 14 amino acids long. CDR3 region: CASSIGRYQGEQFF. CDR3 nucleotide sequence: TGTGCCAGTAGTATCGGACGGTACCAGGGTGAGCAGTTCTTC.

The chain employs TRBV7-9 and TRBJ2-6; 7 bases agree with TRBD1. The CDR3 length is 19 residues. The J segment lost 0 bases and the V segment lost 2 bases, leaving 10 bases of the junction unmatched. Germline CDR1 is SEHNR and CDR2 is FQNEAQ (reference sequence). CDR3 in DNA: TGTGCCAGCAGCTTAAAGAGACAGGGTTTAAGCTCTGGGGCCAACGTCCTGACTTTC. Amino acid sequence: CASSLKRQGLSSGANVLTF.

The chain recombines TRBV19 with TRBJ2-2; D perhaps matches TRBD1 (6 bases). Trimming shortened V by 6 bases and J by 7 bases, and 15 bases separated the two germline ends. Germline CDR1 and CDR2: LNHDA and SQIVND (reference sequence). The CDR3 length is 14 residues. The CDR3 here is CASRDPGAGGELFF. The CDR3 coding sequence is TGTGCCAGTAGAGATCCAGGGGCGGGCGGGGAGCTGTTTTTT.

This rearrangement joins TRBV19 to TRBJ2-1, with 7 positions matching TRBD1. The CDR3 runs to 14 residues. Germline lookup yields CDR1 LNHDA and CDR2 SQIVND (reference sequence). V gave up 5 bases and J gave up 8 bases; unmatched junction bases: 9. CDR3 bases: TGTGCCAGTAGTTCGACAGGGTTTCGGCATGAGCAGTTCTTC. This translates into CASSSTGFRHEQFF.